This T cell receptor beta chain was sequenced for a study of blood T cell repertoires in COVID-19. The germline gives CDR1 MNHEY, CDR2 SMNVEV (reference sequence). Trimming removed 7 bases at V and 6 bases at J, with 13 bases between. This CDR3 comprises 13 residues. Only a few counts were recorded for this clone. In the original workflow: Reference gene primer amplification gave estimated nucleated cell counts. Profiled with immunoSEQ multiplex PCR; TCRdb holds only in-frame clones, not every one. From that table come the V and J calls and clone size; the DNA was used to work out D and trimming. The table lists under 60,000 clones, just under 90% of them singletons.

The V and J genes are TRBV27 and TRBJ2-1; D may be TRBD2 (6 bases). This TCR was sampled from a woman aged 55-70 years with COVID-19, enrolled during active disease. Sequences were obtained from peripheral blood. The CDR3 is CASNLLATNEQFF. In DNA, the CDR3 is TGTGCCAGCAACCTTCTAGCGACCAATGAGCAGTTCTTC.